The clone carrying this T cell receptor beta chain was recorded many times. The target antigen is unknown. The data are from a study of tumor and adjacent non-tumor tissue in lung cancer. Study results and caveats: Tumor tissue had significantly higher TCR diversity than normal lung. Normal lung showed higher cumulative top 100 clone frequency than tumor.

This CDR3 is 20 amino acids long. With 2 bases clipped from V and 7 bases from J, the junction kept 20 bases outside the gene matches. CDR1 and CDR2 (germline): LGHNA, YNFKEQ. TCRbeta libraries were built with three rounds of nested PCR, modified from ARM-PCR. From the multiplex PCR reads, TCRdb called clonotypes with MiXCR, one entry per CDR3 protein. The sample has 200,000 or so distinct CDR3 sequences, less than 80% seen once; the top ten hold roughly a quarter. RNA was extracted from bulk tissue without any cell sorting. The chain joins TRBV4-2 to TRBJ1-4; the match to TRBD1 covers 9 bases. The sample consisted of lung tumor tissue. The receptor was isolated from a man aged 55 to 70 with non-small cell lung cancer. The CDR3: CASSQPNRDRDWPPLEKLFF. As DNA, the CDR3 is TGTGCCAGCAGCCAACCAAACCGGGACAGGGACTGGCCTCCCCTTGAAAAACTGTTTTTT.